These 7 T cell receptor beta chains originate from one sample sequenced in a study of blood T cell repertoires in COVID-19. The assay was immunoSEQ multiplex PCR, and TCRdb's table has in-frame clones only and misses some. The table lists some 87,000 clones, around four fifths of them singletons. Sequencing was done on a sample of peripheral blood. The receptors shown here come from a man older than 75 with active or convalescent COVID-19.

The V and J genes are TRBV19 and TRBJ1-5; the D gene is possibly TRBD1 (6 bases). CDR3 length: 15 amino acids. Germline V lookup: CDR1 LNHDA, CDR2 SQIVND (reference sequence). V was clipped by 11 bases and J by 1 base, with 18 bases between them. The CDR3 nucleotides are TGTGCCGGATTAAGACAGGTTAAGAGCAATCAGCCCCAGCATTTT. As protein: CAGLRQVKSNQPQHF.

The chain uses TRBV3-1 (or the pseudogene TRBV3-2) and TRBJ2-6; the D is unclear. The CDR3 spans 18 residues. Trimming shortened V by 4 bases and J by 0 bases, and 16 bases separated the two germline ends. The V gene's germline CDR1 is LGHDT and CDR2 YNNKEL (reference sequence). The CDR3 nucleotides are TGTGCCAGCAGCCCCCACTTACCTCGTGACTCTGGGGCCAACGTCCTGACTTTC. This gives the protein CASSPHLPRDSGANVLTF.

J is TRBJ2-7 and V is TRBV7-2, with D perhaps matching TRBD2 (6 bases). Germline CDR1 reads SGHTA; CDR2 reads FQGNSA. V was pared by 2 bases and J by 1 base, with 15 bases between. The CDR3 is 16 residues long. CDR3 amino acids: CASSLFGGASSYEQYF. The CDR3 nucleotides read TGTGCCAGCAGCTTATTCGGCGGGGCCTCTTCCTACGAGCAGTACTTC. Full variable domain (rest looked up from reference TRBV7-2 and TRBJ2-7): GAGVSQSPSNKVTEKGKDVELRCDPISGHTALYWYRQSLGQGLEFLIYFQGNSAPDKSGLPSDRFSAERTGGSVSTLTIQRTQQEDSAVYLCASSLFGGASSYEQYFGPGTRLTVT.

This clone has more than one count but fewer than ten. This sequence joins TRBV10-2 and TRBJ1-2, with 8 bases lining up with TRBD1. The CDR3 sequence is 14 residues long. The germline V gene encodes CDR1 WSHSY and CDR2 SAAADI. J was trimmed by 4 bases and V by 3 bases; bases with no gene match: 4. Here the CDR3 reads CASSDPGQVYGYTF. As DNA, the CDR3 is TGCGCCAGCAGTGATCCGGGACAGGTCTATGGCTACACCTTC.

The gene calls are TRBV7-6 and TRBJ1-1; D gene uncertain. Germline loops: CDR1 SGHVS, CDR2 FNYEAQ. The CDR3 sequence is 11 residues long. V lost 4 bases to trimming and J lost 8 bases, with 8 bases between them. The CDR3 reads CASSSLGEAFF. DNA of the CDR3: TGTGCCAGCAGCTCGCTCGGGGAAGCTTTCTTT.

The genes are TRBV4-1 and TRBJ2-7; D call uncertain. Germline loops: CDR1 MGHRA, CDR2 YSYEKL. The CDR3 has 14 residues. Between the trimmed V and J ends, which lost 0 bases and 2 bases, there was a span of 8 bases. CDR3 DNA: TGCGCCAGCAGCCAAGACGGTTCCCCCTACGAGCAGTACTTC. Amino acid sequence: CASSQDGSPYEQYF.

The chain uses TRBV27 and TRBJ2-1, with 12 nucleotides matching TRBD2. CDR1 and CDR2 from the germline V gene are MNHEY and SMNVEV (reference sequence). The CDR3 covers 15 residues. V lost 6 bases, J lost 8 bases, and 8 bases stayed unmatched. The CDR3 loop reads CASSLASGGAHEQFF. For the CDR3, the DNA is TGTGCCAGCAGCCTAGCTAGCGGGGGGGCCCATGAGCAGTTCTTC.